This entry is about one T cell receptor (beta chain). The V gene's germline CDR1 is SGHDN and CDR2 FVKESK. CDR3 length equals 16 residues. V shed 4 bases and J shed 0 bases, with 14 bases lying between them. These data belong to a study of cytomegalovirus exposure and HLA in healthy donors. Both 60 Vbeta primers and 13 Jbeta primers went into the PCR. The table came from immunoSEQ multiplex PCR; TCRdb's copy has only in-frame clones and leaves some out. The sample has 95,000 to 100,000 clones, about 75% seen once. The material sequenced was PBMCs. This sequence originates from a man in his forties in good health and CMV-seropositive. The V gene is TRBV14, the J gene TRBJ2-3; D might be TRBD2 (6 bases). CDR3 protein: CASSRTLAASTDTQYF. As DNA, the CDR3 is TGTGCCAGCAGCCGAACTTTAGCGGCGAGCACAGATACGCAGTATTTT.